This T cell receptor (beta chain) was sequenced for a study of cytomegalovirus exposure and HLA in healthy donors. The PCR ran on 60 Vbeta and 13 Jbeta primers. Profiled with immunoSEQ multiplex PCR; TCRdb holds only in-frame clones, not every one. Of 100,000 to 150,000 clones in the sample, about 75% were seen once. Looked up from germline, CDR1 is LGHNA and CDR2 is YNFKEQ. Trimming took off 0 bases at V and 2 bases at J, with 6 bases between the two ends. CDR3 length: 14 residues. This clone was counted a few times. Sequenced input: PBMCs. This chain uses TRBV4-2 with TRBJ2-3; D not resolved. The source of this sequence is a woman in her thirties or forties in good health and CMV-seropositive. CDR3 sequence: CASSQEANTDTQYF. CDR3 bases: TGTGCCAGCAGCCAAGAAGCCAACACAGATACGCAGTATTTT.